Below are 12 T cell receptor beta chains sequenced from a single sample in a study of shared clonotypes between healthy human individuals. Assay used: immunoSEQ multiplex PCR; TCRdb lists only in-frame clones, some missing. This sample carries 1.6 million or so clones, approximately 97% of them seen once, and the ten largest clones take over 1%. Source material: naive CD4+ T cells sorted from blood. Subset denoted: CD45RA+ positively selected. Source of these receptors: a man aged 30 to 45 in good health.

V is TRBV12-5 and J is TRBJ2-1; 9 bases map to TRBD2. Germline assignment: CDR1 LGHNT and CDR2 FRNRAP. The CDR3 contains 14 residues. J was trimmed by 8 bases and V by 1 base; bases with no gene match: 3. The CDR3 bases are TGTGCTAGTGGTTTGGCTAGCGGGATTGATGAGCAGTTCTTC. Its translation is CASGLASGIDEQFF.

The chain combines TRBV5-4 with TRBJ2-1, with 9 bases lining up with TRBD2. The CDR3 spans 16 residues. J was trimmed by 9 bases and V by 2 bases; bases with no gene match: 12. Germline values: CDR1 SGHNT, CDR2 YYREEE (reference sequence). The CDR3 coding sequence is TGTGCCAGCAGCTTCACTGCCACTAGCGGGCGCCCTGAGCAGTTCTTC. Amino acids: CASSFTATSGRPEQFF.

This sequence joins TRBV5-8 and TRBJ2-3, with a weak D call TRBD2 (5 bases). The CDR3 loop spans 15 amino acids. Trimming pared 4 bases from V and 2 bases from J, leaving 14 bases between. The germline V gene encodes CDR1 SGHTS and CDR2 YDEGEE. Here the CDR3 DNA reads TGTGCCAGCAGCCGGGGAAAGAGTTTCACAGATACGCAGTATTTT. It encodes CASSRGKSFTDTQYF.

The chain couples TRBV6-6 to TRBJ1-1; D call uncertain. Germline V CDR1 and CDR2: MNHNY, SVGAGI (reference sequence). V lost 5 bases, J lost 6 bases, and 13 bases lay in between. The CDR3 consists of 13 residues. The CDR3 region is CASSVTTVSEAFF. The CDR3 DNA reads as TGTGCCAGCAGTGTTACTACAGTCTCTGAAGCTTTCTTT.

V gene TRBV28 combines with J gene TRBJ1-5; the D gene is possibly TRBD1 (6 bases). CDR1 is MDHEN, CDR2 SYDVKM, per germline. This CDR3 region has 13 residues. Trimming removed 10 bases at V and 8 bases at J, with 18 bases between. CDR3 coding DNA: TGTGCCACCACCGGGTCTAACAGGGAGCCCCAGCATTTT. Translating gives CATTGSNREPQHF. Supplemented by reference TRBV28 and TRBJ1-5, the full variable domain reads DVKVTQSSRYLVKRTGEKVFLECVQDMDHENMFWYRQDPGLGLRLIYFSYDVKMKEKGDIPEGYSVSREKKERFSLILESASTNQTSMYLCATTGSNREPQHFGDGTRLSIL.

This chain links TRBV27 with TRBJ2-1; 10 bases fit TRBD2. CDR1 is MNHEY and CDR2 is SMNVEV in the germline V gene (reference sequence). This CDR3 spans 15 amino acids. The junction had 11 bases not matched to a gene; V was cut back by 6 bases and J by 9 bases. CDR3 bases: TGTGCCAGCAGATCTGCCCTAGCGGGAGTGGGTGAGCAGTTCTTC. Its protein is CASRSALAGVGEQFF.

CDR3 loop: CAWSRVKVVSYEQYF. The CDR3 DNA is TGTGCCTGGAGTCGGGTAAAGGTCGTGTCCTACGAGCAGTACTTC. The chain combines TRBV30 with TRBJ2-7; no firm D call. V lost 2 bases, J lost 1 base, and 15 bases lay in between. The germline gives CDR1 GTSNPN, CDR2 SVGIG (reference sequence). This CDR3 contains 15 residues.

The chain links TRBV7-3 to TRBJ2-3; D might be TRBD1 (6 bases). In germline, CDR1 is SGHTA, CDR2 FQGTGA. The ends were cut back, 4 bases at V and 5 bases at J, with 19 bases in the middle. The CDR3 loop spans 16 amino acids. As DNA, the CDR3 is TGTGCCAGCAGCTCGCCGGACAGTTTCCCGGGAGATACGCAGTATTTT. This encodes CASSSPDSFPGDTQYF.

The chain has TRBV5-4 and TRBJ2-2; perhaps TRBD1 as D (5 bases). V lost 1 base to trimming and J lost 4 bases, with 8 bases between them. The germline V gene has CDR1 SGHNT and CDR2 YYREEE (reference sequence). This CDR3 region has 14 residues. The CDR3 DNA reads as TGTGCCAGCAGCTTGCCTGGGGCCACCGGGGAGCTGTTTTTT. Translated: CASSLPGATGELFF.

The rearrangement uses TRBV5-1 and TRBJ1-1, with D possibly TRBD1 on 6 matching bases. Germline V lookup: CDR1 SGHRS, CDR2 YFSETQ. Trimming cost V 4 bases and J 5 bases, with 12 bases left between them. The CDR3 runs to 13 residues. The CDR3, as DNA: TGCGCCAGCAGCCCAGGACAGTGGACTGAAGCTTTCTTT. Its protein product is CASSPGQWTEAFF.

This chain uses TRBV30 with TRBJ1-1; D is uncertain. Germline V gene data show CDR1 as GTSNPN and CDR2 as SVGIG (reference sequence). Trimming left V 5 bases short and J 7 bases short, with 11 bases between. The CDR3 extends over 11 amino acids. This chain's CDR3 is CAWCQAFEAFF. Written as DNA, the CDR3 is TGTGCCTGGTGTCAGGCTTTTGAAGCTTTCTTT.

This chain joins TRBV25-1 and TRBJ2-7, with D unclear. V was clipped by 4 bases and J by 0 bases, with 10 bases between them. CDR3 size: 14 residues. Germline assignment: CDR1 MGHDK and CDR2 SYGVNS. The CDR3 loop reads CASSGLGSSYEQYF. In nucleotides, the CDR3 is TGTGCCAGCAGTGGGCTGGGGTCCTCCTACGAGCAGTACTTC.